Listed here are 14 T cell receptor beta chains from one sample, sequenced in a study of somatic mutations in cytotoxic T cells in rheumatoid arthritis. The table came from immunoSEQ multiplex PCR; TCRdb's copy has only in-frame clones and leaves some out. The sample has approximately 6,400 clones, about 80% seen once. The specimen comprised CD8+ T cells sorted from blood, sampled at a follow-up visit. These receptor sequences come from a woman in her seventies with rheumatoid arthritis.

This clone was counted between two and nine times. The V gene is TRBV29-1, the J gene TRBJ2-7, with D hard to call. This CDR3 region has 11 residues. V was cut by 4 bases and J by 2 bases, with 6 bases left in between. Germline V CDR1 and CDR2: SQVTM, ANQGSEA. As DNA, the CDR3 is TGCAGCGTTGCCGGTGCCTACGAGCAGTACTTC. Its translation: CSVAGAYEQYF.

The chain combines TRBV5-1 with TRBJ1-4, with unresolved D. The germline V and J ends were trimmed by 0 bases and 6 bases, with 9 bases remaining between them. The CDR3 runs 14 residues. In germline, CDR1 is SGHRS, CDR2 YFSETQ. CDR3: CASSLAGIDEKLFF. The CDR3 coding sequence is TGCGCCAGCAGCTTGGCGGGGATAGATGAAAAACTGTTTTTT.

The chain combines TRBV27 with TRBJ1-2; D possibly corresponds to TRBD1 (5 bases). The CDR3 consists of 17 residues. V gave up 3 bases and J gave up 2 bases, with 19 bases separating them. Germline V CDR1 and CDR2: MNHEY, SMNVEV (reference sequence). CDR3 sequence (DNA): TGTGCCAGCAGTTTTATTGGGGCCGCGCCGGCCAACTATGGCTACACCTTC. It yields the protein CASSFIGAAPANYGYTF.

The J gene is TRBJ1-4, the V gene TRBV9, with 7 bases lining up with TRBD1. Losses at the gene ends were 2 bases for V and 6 bases for J; bases not matched to a gene: 10. CDR1 is SGDLS and CDR2 is YYNGEE in the germline V gene. CDR3 length: 16 residues. The chain's CDR3 is CASSVDTGAGDEKLFF. CDR3 in DNA: TGTGCCAGCAGCGTCGATACAGGGGCCGGAGATGAAAAACTGTTTTTT.

This chain uses TRBV23-1 with TRBJ2-7, with 10 nucleotides matching TRBD1. TRBV23-1 is sorted into the ORF group, with uncertain function. The CDR3 length is 16 residues. After removal of 2 bases from V and 2 bases from J, the junction contained 6 bases not matched to a gene. The CDR3 loop reads CASSQTGQGGTYEQYF. The DNA of the CDR3 is TGCGCCAGCAGTCAAACTGGACAGGGGGGTACCTACGAGCAGTACTTC.

This clone turned up a few times. This chain connects TRBV6-1 to TRBJ1-4; the D gene is possibly TRBD1 (5 bases). Germline assignment: CDR1 MNHNS and CDR2 SASEGT. This CDR3 region has 13 residues. Deletions cut 8 bases from V and 8 bases from J, with 15 bases between. DNA for the CDR3: TGTGCCAGCCAGAGGACATATCAGGAAAAACTGTTTTTT. Translating it yields CASQRTYQEKLFF.

The DNA of the CDR3 is TGTGCCAGCAGCCCAAACCGGAATGAGCAGTTCTTC. The encoded protein is CASSPNRNEQFF. This chain connects TRBV7-3 to TRBJ2-1; D not certain. There are 12 residues in the CDR3. The V gene's germline CDR1 is SGHTA and CDR2 FQGTGA. V was pared by 5 bases and J by 7 bases, with 9 bases between.

This rearrangement joins TRBV7-9 to TRBJ2-7, with D uncertain. Germline assignment: CDR1 SEHNR and CDR2 FQNEAQ (reference sequence). This CDR3 spans 13 amino acids. V was trimmed by 1 base and J by 4 bases, leaving 8 bases between them. CDR3 nucleotide sequence: TGTGCCAGCAGCTTAGGGTCGGATTACGAGCAGTACTTC. As protein: CASSLGSDYEQYF.

In regard to this clone: The junction departs from the called germline gene at one end, perhaps through a read error. The chain links TRBV18 to TRBJ2-1, with 8 nucleotides matching TRBD1. Germline-derived CDR1 and CDR2 are KGHSH and LQKENI. The CDR3 is 17 amino acids. CDR3 loop: CASSPRGQELSYNERFF. For the CDR3, the DNA is TGTGCCAGCTCACCACGGGGACAGGAACTCTCCTACAATGAGCGGTTCTTC.

The chain uses TRBV9 and TRBJ2-1, with 9 bases identical to TRBD2. The length of the CDR3 is 15 residues. The V gene's germline CDR1 is SGDLS and CDR2 YYNGEE. Trimming took 2 bases from V and 0 from J; bases not matched to a gene: 0. CDR3: CASSVSGSSYNEQFF. CDR3 DNA sequence: TGTGCCAGCAGCGTTAGCGGGAGCTCCTACAATGAGCAGTTCTTC. Together with reference TRBV9 and TRBJ2-1, the CDR3 gives the full variable domain: DSGVTQTPKHLITATGQRVTLRCSPRSGDLSVYWYQQSLDQGLQFLIQYYNGEERAKGNILERFSAQQFPDLHSELNLSSLELGDSALYFCASSVSGSSYNEQFFGPGTRLTVL.

The chain couples TRBV11-2 to TRBJ2-7, with D possibly matching TRBD2 (6 bases). CDR3 length: 15 residues. Germline values: CDR1 SGHAT, CDR2 FQNNGV. The V end lost 1 base, the J end lost 2 bases, and 12 bases lay between the germline ends. The CDR3 DNA sequence: TGTGCCAGCAGCTTAGGGGCTAGCGAACCCTACGAGCAGTACTTC. Its protein is CASSLGASEPYEQYF.

The chain employs TRBV27 and TRBJ1-4, with 9 positions matching TRBD1. The V gene end was trimmed by 2 bases and the J gene end by 10 bases; junction bases not matched to a gene: 2. The germline gives CDR1 MNHEY, CDR2 SMNVEV (reference sequence). The CDR3 has 13 residues. CDR3 in DNA: TGTGCCAGCAGTTTAAGGGGACAGGGAAAACTGTTTTTT. Amino acids: CASSLRGQGKLFF.

The chain recombines TRBV7-2 with TRBJ2-5; no definite D call. Germline loops: CDR1 SGHTA, CDR2 FQGNSA. The V end was cut by 1 base, the J end by 5 bases, with 17 bases between. The CDR3 is made up of 16 amino acids. The CDR3 nucleotides read TGTGCCAGCAGCTTAGGGAACAGTCGCCCTGGGGAGACCCAGTACTTC. This gives the protein CASSLGNSRPGETQYF.

The chain has TRBV6-5 and TRBJ2-5; TRBD2 matches 8 bases. Germline V gene data show CDR1 as MNHEY and CDR2 as SVGAGI. J was trimmed by 1 base and V by 5 bases; bases with no gene match: 6. The CDR3 runs to 15 residues. CDR3 coding DNA: TGTGCCAGCAGTCGGGGGGGCCCTCCCCAAGAGACCCAGTACTTC. Translated: CASSRGGPPQETQYF.